One sample yielded the 16 T cell receptor beta chains listed below, sequenced in a study of CD8 T cells in ankylosing spondylitis. General study findings and limits: Characteristic of ankylosing spondylitis blood, it appeared, was a TCR beta motif comprising fewer than 10 highly homologous variants.

Their recognized antigens are unknown. TCRdb re-called the 5' RACE reads through MiXCR, storing one row per CDR3 protein. The sample has roughly 220,000 distinct CDR3 sequences, about 16% seen once; the top ten hold about two fifths. The sequenced sample consisted of blood, either unsorted or a sorted T cell fraction (not recorded which). Receptors originate from a male donor with ankylosing spondylitis.

The gene calls are TRBV10-2 and TRBJ1-1; TRBD1 aligns across 10 bases. CDR1 is WSHSY, CDR2 SAAADI, per germline. Trimming removed 7 bases from V and 5 bases from J; junction bases left unmatched: 4. The CDR3 has 13 residues. CDR3 nucleotides: TGCGCCAGCACGACAGGGGGCGGGACTGAAGCTTTCTTT. This translates into CASTTGGGTEAFF.

This chain joins TRBV9 and TRBJ1-1; perhaps TRBD1 as D (5 bases). Germline V gene data show CDR1 as SGDLS and CDR2 as YYNGEE. V shed 1 base and J shed 5 bases, with 15 bases lying between them. This CDR3 has 15 residues. This chain's CDR3 is CASSVSWSGVTEAFF. DNA for the CDR3: TGTGCCAGCAGCGTATCCTGGTCGGGGGTAACTGAAGCTTTCTTT. Variable domain in full (rest from reference TRBV9 and TRBJ1-1): DSGVTQTPKHLITATGQRVTLRCSPRSGDLSVYWYQQSLDQGLQFLIQYYNGEERAKGNILERFSAQQFPDLHSELNLSSLELGDSALYFCASSVSWSGVTEAFFGQGTRLTVV.

This clonotype turned up a few times. The gene calls are TRBV2 and TRBJ1-2; 9 bases match TRBD1. The germline CDR1 and CDR2 sequences are SNHLY and FYNNEI. The length of the CDR3 is 15 residues. V lost 0 bases and J lost 5; bases outside the gene matches: 4. CDR3 protein: CASSEAGTGTYGYTF. The DNA of the CDR3 is TGTGCCAGCAGTGAAGCCGGGACAGGGACATATGGCTACACCTTC.

The rearrangement joins TRBV30 to TRBJ1-1, with no clear D. CDR1 is GTSNPN and CDR2 is SVGIG in the germline V gene (reference sequence). The CDR3 length is 14 residues. Trimming took off 0 bases at V and 0 bases at J, with 8 bases between the two ends. The CDR3 nucleotides are TGTGCCTGGAGTGTACGCGCCATGAACACTGAAGCTTTCTTT. Translation: CAWSVRAMNTEAFF.

The rearrangement uses TRBV4-1 and TRBJ2-1, with D unclear. The germline V and J ends were trimmed by 4 bases and 8 bases, with 12 bases remaining between them. Germline lookup yields CDR1 MGHRA and CDR2 YSYEKL. The CDR3 has 13 residues. The CDR3 is CASSPPQSYEQFF. In DNA, the CDR3 is TGCGCCAGCAGCCCACCCCAAAGTTATGAGCAGTTCTTC.

This clonotype turned up a few times. The V call is TRBV7-9, the J call TRBJ2-3, with D perhaps TRBD2 (6 bases). CDR3 length equals 17 residues. Looked up from germline, CDR1 is SEHNR and CDR2 is FQNEAQ (reference sequence). Trimming stripped 4 bases from V and 2 bases from J, with 19 bases between. The CDR3 loop is CASSYPTQAGDTDTQYF. CDR3 in DNA: TGTGCCAGCAGCTACCCCACTCAAGCGGGCGACACAGATACGCAGTATTTT.

This clonotype has only a few counts. This chain connects TRBV2 to TRBJ2-1; a possible D gene is TRBD2 (5 bases). Per the germline V gene, CDR1 is SNHLY and CDR2 is FYNNEI. Deletions cut 1 base from V and 6 bases from J, with 16 bases between. The CDR3 is 16 residues long. The CDR3 spells CASSEERLLGPNEQFF. Written as DNA, the CDR3 is TGTGCCAGCAGTGAAGAAAGGCTACTAGGCCCCAATGAGCAGTTCTTC.

This clonotype occurred a few times. The chain links TRBV28 to TRBJ1-1; no firm D call. This CDR3 is built from 13 residues. Germline lookup yields CDR1 MDHEN and CDR2 SYDVKM. Between the trimmed V and J ends, which lost 7 bases and 3 bases, there was a span of 12 bases. The CDR3 protein is CASNERGYTEAFF. CDR3 DNA sequence: TGTGCCAGCAATGAGCGTGGGTACACTGAAGCTTTCTTT.

A note on this clonotype: At one end, the junction sequence differs from germline, possibly due to a read error. The rearrangement joins TRBV4-1 to TRBJ2-2; 7 bases line up with TRBD2. The germline V gene encodes CDR1 MGHRA and CDR2 YSYEKL. The CDR3 covers 17 residues. CDR3 DNA: TGCGCCAGCAGTTATTCGCCAGGGACTACGAACACCGGGAAGCTGTTTTTT. Translated, it gives CASSYSPGTTNTGKLFF.

V and J are TRBV20-1 and TRBJ2-3; TRBD2 might be the D (5 bases). Per the germline V gene, CDR1 is DFQATT and CDR2 is SNEGSKA (reference sequence). Trimming removed 1 base from V and 6 bases from J, with 17 bases in between. The CDR3 has 15 amino acids. In nucleotides, the CDR3 is TGCAGTGCTAGAGCCCCGAGGGCTTTATTGGATACGCAGTATTTT. As protein: CSARAPRALLDTQYF.

The chain has TRBV29-1 and TRBJ1-2, with 7 bases matching TRBD1. V trimming: 4 bases; J trimming: 0 bases; junction bases outside the gene matches: 5. Germline CDR1 and CDR2: SQVTM and ANQGSEA. This CDR3 region has 14 residues. The DNA of the CDR3 is TGCAGCGTTGCCGACAGGGACCCTAACTATGGCTACACCTTC. It yields the protein CSVADRDPNYGYTF.

Only a few counts were recorded for this clonotype. The chain has TRBV7-2 and TRBJ2-3; the match to TRBD2 covers 10 bases. The germline CDR1 and CDR2 sequences are SGHTA and FQGNSA. Trimming removed 6 bases from V and 5 bases from J; junction bases left unmatched: 8. This CDR3 is 15 amino acids long. CDR3 nucleotides: TGTGCCAGCAGTTTGCTAGCGGGAGTTGTAGATACGCAGTATTTT. Translating gives CASSLLAGVVDTQYF.

This clonotype was seen more than once but under ten times. The chain links TRBV25-1 to TRBJ1-5; the D is unclear. V lost 6 bases, J lost 13 bases, and 13 bases lay in between. The CDR3 covers 11 residues. Per germline, CDR1 MGHDK and CDR2 SYGVNS. CDR3 nucleotide sequence: TGTGCCAGCAGAATCGGGCAGGAACAGCATTTT. It specifies CASRIGQEQHF.

This clonotype was seen a handful of times. This chain uses TRBV4-1 with TRBJ2-7, with TRBD2 matching over 7 bases. Looked up from germline, CDR1 is MGHRA and CDR2 is YSYEKL. The CDR3 contains 13 residues. The V and J ends lost 9 bases and 0 bases, in that order; junction bases with no gene match: 5. The CDR3 protein is CASSGTNSYEQYF. The CDR3 DNA sequence: TGCGCCAGTTCCGGGACTAACTCCTACGAGCAGTACTTC.

The V and J genes are TRBV3-1 and TRBJ1-4, with no clear D. The germline V gene encodes CDR1 LGHDT and CDR2 YNNKEL (reference sequence). The V end lost 4 bases, the J end lost 4 bases, and 13 bases lay between the germline ends. The length of the CDR3 is 15 residues. The CDR3 region is CASSPLDGINEKLFF. DNA of the CDR3: TGTGCCAGCAGCCCCCTGGACGGCATTAATGAAAAACTGTTTTTT.

The chain uses TRBV20-1 and TRBJ2-2; D is undetermined. The CDR3 totals 14 residues. CDR1 is DFQATT, CDR2 SNEGSKA, per germline (reference sequence). Trimming took 5 bases from V and 0 from J, leaving 10 bases between them. CDR3 DNA sequence: TGCAGTGCTGAGGACGGCGCGAACACCGGGGAGCTGTTTTTT. This translates into CSAEDGANTGELFF.